The source of this T cell receptor (beta chain) is a study of blood T cell repertoires in COVID-19. The CDR3 has 15 residues. V was shortened by 7 bases and J by 0 bases, with 12 bases between the two germline ends. Germline V lookup: CDR1 SNHLY, CDR2 FYNNEI. The protocol was immunoSEQ multiplex PCR, while the TCRdb copy is restricted to in-frame clones and leaves out a portion. The top ten clones hold approximately 7% of a sample with hundreds of thousands of clones, 83% of them seen once. The TCR comes from a woman aged 45-65 years with acute or convalescent COVID-19. The V call is TRBV2, the J call TRBJ2-2; weak D call: TRBD1 (5 bases). The material sequenced was peripheral blood. CDR3 coding DNA: TGTGCCAGCAAGGCCAGGGCCTCGAACACCGGGGAGCTGTTTTTT. It yields the protein CASKARASNTGELFF.